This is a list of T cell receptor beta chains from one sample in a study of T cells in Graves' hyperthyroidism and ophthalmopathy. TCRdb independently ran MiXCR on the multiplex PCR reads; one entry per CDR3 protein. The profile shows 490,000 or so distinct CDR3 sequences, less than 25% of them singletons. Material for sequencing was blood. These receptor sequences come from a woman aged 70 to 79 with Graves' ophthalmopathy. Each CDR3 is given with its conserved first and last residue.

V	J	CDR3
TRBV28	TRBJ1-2	CASSPPPGDYGYTF
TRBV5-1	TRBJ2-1	CASSLGSLGGREQFF
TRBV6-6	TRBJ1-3	CASSYSTGTGNTIYF
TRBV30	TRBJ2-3	CAWSEQGEGDTQYF
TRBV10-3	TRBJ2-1	CAISEVAGLHSSYNEQFF
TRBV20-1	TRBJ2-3	CSASASVAGVFDTQYF
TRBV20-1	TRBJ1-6	CSARDRGTVYNSPLHF
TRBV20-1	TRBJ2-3	CSALGVAGSTDTQYF
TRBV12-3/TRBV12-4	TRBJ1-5	CASSFGQPQHF
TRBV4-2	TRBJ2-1	CASSQDTGARQFF
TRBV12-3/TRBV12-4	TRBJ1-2	CASSRGTGGNYGYTF
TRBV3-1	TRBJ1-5	CASSRRRDNQPQHF
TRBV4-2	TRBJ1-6	CASSQEVRQGSSPLHF
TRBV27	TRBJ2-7	CASSLGTRLGEQYF
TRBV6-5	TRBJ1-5	CASSYIQGGYQPQHF
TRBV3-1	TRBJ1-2	CASSQDYRAGYTF
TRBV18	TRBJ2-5	CASSTGTAASGVQETQYF
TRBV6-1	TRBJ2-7	CASSFLAAYEQYF
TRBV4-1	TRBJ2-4	CASSQEVARGENIQYF
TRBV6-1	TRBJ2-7	CASSRGSSYEQYF
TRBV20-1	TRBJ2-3	CSASALIDTQYF
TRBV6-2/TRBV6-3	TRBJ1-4	CASSYSPSTDEKLFF
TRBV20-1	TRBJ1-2	CSARDPTGSYGYTF
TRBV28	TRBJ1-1	CASTYRGDGTEAFF
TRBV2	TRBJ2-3	CASSEDLYSTDTQYF
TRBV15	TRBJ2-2	CATSRVWTVRQNTGELFF
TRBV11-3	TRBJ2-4	CASSLDGEGGIQYF
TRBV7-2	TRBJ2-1	CASSPESGYNEQFF
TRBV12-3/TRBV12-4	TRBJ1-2	CASSLEGVGYTF
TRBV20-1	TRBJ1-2	CSARRTGIGNGYTF
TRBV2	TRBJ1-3	CASRGTSGNTIYF
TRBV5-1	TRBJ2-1	CASRRRWVNLNEQFF
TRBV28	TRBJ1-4	CASSPLRGGGEKLFF
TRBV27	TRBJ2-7	CASSLASGTGYEQYF
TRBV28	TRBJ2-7	CASSMTSGSSEQYF
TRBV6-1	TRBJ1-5	CASSDGVQPQHF
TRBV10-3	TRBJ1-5	CAISGGDSSPKSNQPQHF
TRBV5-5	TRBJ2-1	CASSSSSSGRADGNEQFF
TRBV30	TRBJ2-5	CAWRAGGPETQYF
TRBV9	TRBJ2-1	CASSVAASGRAEQFF
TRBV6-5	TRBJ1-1	CASSYSSEGSEAFF
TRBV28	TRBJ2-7	CASSFRGLASSYEQYF
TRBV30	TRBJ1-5	CAWSGFNQPQHF
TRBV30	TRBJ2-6	CAWSAGANVLTF
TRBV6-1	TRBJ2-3	CASSFQGPDTQYF
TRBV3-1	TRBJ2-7	CASSQEGPEQYF
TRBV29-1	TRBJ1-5	CSVMGQNNQPQHF
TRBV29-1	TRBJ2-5	CSVERGTDQETQYF
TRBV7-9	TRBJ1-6	CASSQAGGSPLHF
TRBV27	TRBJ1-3	CASRTGTMGKNTIYF
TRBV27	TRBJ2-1	CASSRRMRNNEQFF
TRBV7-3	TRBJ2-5	CASSLNGGKQETQYF
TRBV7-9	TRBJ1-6	CASSLVEELIRRAYSPLHF
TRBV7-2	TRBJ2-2	CASSPRLLHNTGELFF
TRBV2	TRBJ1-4	CASSDIVGRGSRLVTNEKLFF
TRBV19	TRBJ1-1	CASRDHSRVGSTEAFF
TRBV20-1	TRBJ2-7	CSADPGQALGEQYF
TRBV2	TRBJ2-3	CASSGTSGRGDAQYF
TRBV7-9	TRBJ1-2	CASSSLDTFPYGYTF
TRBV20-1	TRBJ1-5	CSASGRGNQPQHF